One sample yielded the 8 T cell receptor beta chains listed below, sequenced in a study of beta chain features in type 1 diabetes (dated by TCRdb to about 2018). Receptor amplification or capture employed the immunoSEQ multiplex PCR assay. The High Capacity cDNA Reverse Transcription Kit was used to reverse transcribe all of the isolated RNA, meaning that expressed TCRB transcripts were what got sequenced. TCRdb holds this immuneACCESS table with in-frame rearrangements only. Some clones are missing; in checked studies, unresolved V genes explain under half, and the rest has no known cause. Within this sample are about 930,000 clones, with roughly 15% of them counted one time only. The ten top clones hold about 0.02% of the sample. Sequenced: naive CD4+ T cells from blood. The sample's cell subset or site label, in plain terms: true naive CD4+ T cells. The receptors come from a woman aged 18-29 years in good health.

CDR3 region: CASSTDRGREQYF. The DNA for the CDR3 is TGTGCCAGCAGCACGGACAGGGGACGCGAGCAGTACTTC. The genes are TRBV5-4 and TRBJ2-7; 9 bases agree with TRBD1. The CDR3 runs 13 residues. The junction had 5 bases not matched to a gene; V was cut back by 4 bases and J by 6 bases. Germline V gene sequence: CDR1 SGHNT, CDR2 YYREEE (reference sequence).

The chain employs TRBV9 and TRBJ1-2; 7 bases match TRBD1. This CDR3 has 14 residues. CDR1 SGDLS and CDR2 YYNGEE come from the germline V gene. The ends lost 4 bases at V and 7 bases at J; junction bases unmatched: 10. In DNA form, the CDR3 reads TGTGCCAGCAGCCAGGGGGGGGCGAACCCTGGCTACACCTTC. Encoded protein: CASSQGGANPGYTF.

This chain joins TRBV9 and TRBJ2-1; D is possibly TRBD2 (6 bases). Germline assignment: CDR1 SGDLS and CDR2 YYNGEE. V lost 6 bases to trimming and J lost 2 bases, with 18 bases between them. This CDR3 region has 16 residues. CDR3 region: CASTQGQTSPYNEQFF. Written as DNA, the CDR3 is TGTGCCAGCACCCAGGGTCAGACTAGTCCCTACAATGAGCAGTTCTTC.

This clone was seen only a few times. The J gene is TRBJ2-7, the V gene TRBV18; D not resolved. Deletions cut 0 bases from V and 0 bases from J, with 6 bases between. In germline, CDR1 is KGHSH, CDR2 LQKENI. The CDR3 is 14 residues long. DNA for the CDR3: TGTGCCAGCTCACCACCTACCTTCTCCTACGAGCAGTACTTC. The encoded protein is CASSPPTFSYEQYF.

This clone was observed a handful of times. The rearrangement uses TRBV6-5 and TRBJ2-5, with TRBD1 matching 7 bases. The CDR3 length is 12 residues. V lost 6 bases, J lost 7 bases, and 5 bases stayed unmatched. Germline V CDR1 and CDR2: MNHEY, SVGAGI. CDR3 region: CASRGQSGTQYF. The CDR3, as DNA: TGTGCCAGCAGGGGACAGTCCGGGACCCAGTACTTC.

This clone showed up just a few times. The V call is TRBV28, the J call TRBJ2-7; 7 positions match TRBD1. Germline CDR1 reads MDHEN; CDR2 reads SYDVKM. The CDR3 is 11 residues long. The CDR3 reads CSTGNLYEQYF. For the CDR3, the DNA is TGTTCGACAGGGAACCTCTACGAGCAGTACTTC.

V usage is TRBV7-9 and J usage is TRBJ1-5, with 7 bases fitting TRBD1. Germline V gene sequence: CDR1 SEHNR, CDR2 FQNEAQ (reference sequence). The trim removed 3 bases at V and 0 bases at J, leaving 8 bases unmatched. CDR3 length: 17 residues. The CDR3 spells CASSFWTGEYSNQPQHF. DNA for the CDR3: TGTGCCAGCAGCTTTTGGACAGGAGAATATAGCAATCAGCCCCAGCATTTT.

CDR3 protein: CASKAASNQPQHF. Here the CDR3 DNA reads TGTGCCAGCAAGGCAGCCAGCAATCAGCCCCAGCATTTT. The genes are TRBV6-1 and TRBJ1-5; D is uncertain. In germline, CDR1 is MNHNS, CDR2 SASEGT. The CDR3 totals 13 residues. Trimming took off 7 bases at V and 1 base at J, with 8 bases between the two ends.